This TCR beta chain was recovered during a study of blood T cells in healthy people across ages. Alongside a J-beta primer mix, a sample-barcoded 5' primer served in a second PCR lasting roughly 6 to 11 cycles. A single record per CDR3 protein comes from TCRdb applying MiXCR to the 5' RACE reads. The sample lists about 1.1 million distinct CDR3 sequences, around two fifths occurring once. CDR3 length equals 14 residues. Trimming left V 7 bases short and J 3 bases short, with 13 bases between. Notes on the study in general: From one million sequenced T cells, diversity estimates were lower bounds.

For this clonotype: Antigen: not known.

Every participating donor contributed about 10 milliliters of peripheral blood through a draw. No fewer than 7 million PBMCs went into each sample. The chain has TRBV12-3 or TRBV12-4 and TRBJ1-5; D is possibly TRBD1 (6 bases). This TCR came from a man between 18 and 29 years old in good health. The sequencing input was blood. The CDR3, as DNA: TGTGCCAGCACCTGGACAGACTACAATCAGCCCCAGCATTTT. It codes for CASTWTDYNQPQHF.